This paragraph covers one T cell receptor beta chain sequence. The data are from a study of PD-L1 blockade in urothelial cancer. Study context: In terms of prior chemotherapy, patients had received 0 to 3 regimens. Timepoints chosen for blood analysis were 3 weeks (second dose) and 6 weeks after treatment start. A median of about 140,000 T cells was found in the blood samples.

The CDR3 is made up of 14 amino acids. V lost 4 bases and J 3 bases, leaving 12 bases between the germline ends. Germline lookup yields CDR1 MNHNS and CDR2 SASEGT. Time point here: pretreatment peripheral blood. Spiked synthetic TCR analogs estimated absolute template abundance per PCR. Profiled with immunoSEQ multiplex PCR; TCRdb holds only in-frame clones, not every one. This table holds about 47,000 clones, more than 75% found once. V usage is TRBV6-1 and J usage is TRBJ1-2, with D possibly matching TRBD1 (5 bases). Source: PBMCs, taken around atezolizumab (anti-PD-L1) treatment. The receptor was derived from a man aged 45-60 years with urothelial cancer. The CDR3 DNA sequence: TGTGCCAGCAGTGGGGACTCTGCCTACTATGGCTACACCTTC. Its translation is CASSGDSAYYGYTF.